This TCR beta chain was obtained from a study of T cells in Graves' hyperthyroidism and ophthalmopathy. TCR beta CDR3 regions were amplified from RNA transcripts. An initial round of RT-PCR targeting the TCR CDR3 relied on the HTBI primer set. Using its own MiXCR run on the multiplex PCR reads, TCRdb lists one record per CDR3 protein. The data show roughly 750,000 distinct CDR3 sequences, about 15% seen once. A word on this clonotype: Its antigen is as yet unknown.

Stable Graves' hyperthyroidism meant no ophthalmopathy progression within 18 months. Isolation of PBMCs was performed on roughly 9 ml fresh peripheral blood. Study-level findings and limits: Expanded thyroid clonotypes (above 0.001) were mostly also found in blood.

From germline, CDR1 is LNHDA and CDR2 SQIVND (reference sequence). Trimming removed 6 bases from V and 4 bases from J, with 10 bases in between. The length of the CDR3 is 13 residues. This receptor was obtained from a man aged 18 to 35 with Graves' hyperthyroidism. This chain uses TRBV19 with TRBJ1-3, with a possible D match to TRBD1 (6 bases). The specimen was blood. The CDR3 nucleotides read TGTGCCAGTAGCCACGACAGGGGAAACACCATATATTTT. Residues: CASSHDRGNTIYF. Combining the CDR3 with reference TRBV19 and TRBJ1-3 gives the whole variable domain DGGITQSPKYLFRKEGQNVTLSCEQNLNHDAMYWYRQDPGQGLRLIYYSQIVNDFQKGDIAEGYSVSREKKESFPLTVTSAQKNPTAFYLCASSHDRGNTIYFGEGSWLTVV.